One and the same sample provided the 4 T cell receptor beta chains below, sequenced in a study of blood T cell repertoires in COVID-19. Clones were sequenced by immunoSEQ multiplex PCR, and TCRdb holds only the in-frame ones, with some missing. The sample shows approximately 330,000 clones, just under 90% of them seen only once. Source material: PBMCs or T cells enriched from blood (not recorded which). The receptors stem from a woman in her twenties or thirties who had recovered from COVID-19.

This chain connects TRBV28 to TRBJ1-5; D not certain. V was trimmed by 2 bases and J by 3 bases, leaving 17 bases between them. The germline CDR1 and CDR2 sequences are MDHEN and SYDVKM. This CDR3 is built from 17 residues. CDR3 region: CASSLHPGGPNNQPQHF. The CDR3 nucleotides are TGTGCCAGCAGTTTACACCCTGGAGGGCCTAACAATCAGCCCCAGCATTTT.

This sequence joins TRBV6-1 and TRBJ1-6, with D perhaps TRBD1 (5 bases). Per germline, CDR1 MNHNS and CDR2 SASEGT. Deletions cut 0 bases from V and 9 bases from J, with 15 bases between. The CDR3 covers 16 residues. The CDR3 DNA is TGTGCCAGCAGTGAAGCCCCGTGGGGCTCGCGTTCACCCCTCCACTTT. Encoded protein: CASSEAPWGSRSPLHF.

The chain carries TRBV7-9 and TRBJ1-6; D call uncertain. Germline V lookup: CDR1 SEHNR, CDR2 FQNEAQ (reference sequence). The CDR3 is made up of 15 amino acids. V dropped 5 bases and J dropped 5 bases, with 13 bases sitting between them. In nucleotides, the CDR3 is TGTGCCAGCAGCGATCCGACGGGAAATAATTCACCCCTCCACTTT. It specifies CASSDPTGNNSPLHF.

The V and J genes are TRBV19 and TRBJ1-5; D is unresolved. Germline V gene data show CDR1 as LNHDA and CDR2 as SQIVND (reference sequence). Trimming cost V 3 bases and J 7 bases, with 10 bases left between them. The CDR3 runs 13 residues. Here the CDR3 DNA reads TGTGCCAGTAGTATCGGTTGGAGCCAGCCCCAGCATTTT. Residues: CASSIGWSQPQHF.